This TCR beta chain appears in the sequencing data of a study of CD8 T cells in ankylosing spondylitis. Study-level results: A motif of 7 to 9 highly homologous TCR beta variants was seen as apparently characteristic of ankylosing spondylitis blood.

This clonotype was counted ten times or more. The antigen remains undetermined. TCRdb used MiXCR to reprocess the 5' RACE reads, holding one entry per CDR3 protein. The profile shows some 180,000 distinct CDR3 sequences, 15% to 20% of them singletons. The sample taken for sequencing was blood, either unsorted or a sorted T cell fraction (not recorded which). This clonotype was obtained from a male donor aged 5 to 29 with ankylosing spondylitis or in good health (not recorded which).

The CDR3 nucleotides are TGCGCCAGCAGCCAAGACAGGGAAGTGTCACCCCTCCACTTT. This sequence encodes CASSQDREVSPLHF. This chain uses TRBV5-1 with TRBJ1-6; 7 bases align to TRBD1. CDR1 is SGHRS, CDR2 YFSETQ, per germline. CDR3 length equals 14 residues. The trim removed 4 bases at V and 10 bases at J, leaving 8 bases unmatched.